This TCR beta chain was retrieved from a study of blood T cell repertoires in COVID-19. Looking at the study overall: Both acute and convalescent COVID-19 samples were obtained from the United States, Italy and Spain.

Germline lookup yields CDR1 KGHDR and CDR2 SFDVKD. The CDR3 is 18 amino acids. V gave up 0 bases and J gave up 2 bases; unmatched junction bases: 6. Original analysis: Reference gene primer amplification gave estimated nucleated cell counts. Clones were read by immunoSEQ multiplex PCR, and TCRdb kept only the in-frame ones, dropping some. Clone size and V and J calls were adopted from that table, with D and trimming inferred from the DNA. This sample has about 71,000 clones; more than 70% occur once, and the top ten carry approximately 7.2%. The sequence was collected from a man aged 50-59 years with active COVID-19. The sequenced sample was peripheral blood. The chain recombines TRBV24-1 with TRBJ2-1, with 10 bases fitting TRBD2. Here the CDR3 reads CATSDLLAGDYPYNEQFF. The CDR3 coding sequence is TGTGCCACCAGTGATTTGCTAGCGGGAGATTACCCCTACAATGAGCAGTTCTTC.